These 2 T cell receptor beta chains share one sample of origin, sequenced in a study of cytomegalovirus exposure and HLA in healthy donors. The PCR ran on 60 Vbeta and 13 Jbeta primers. The repertoire was sequenced with immunoSEQ multiplex PCR; TCRdb's copy has only in-frame clones and lacks some. The sample records under 200,000 clones, over 80% being singletons. Sequencing was performed on PBMCs. These receptors came from a human donor in good health.

The genes are TRBV19 and TRBJ2-3, with D tentatively TRBD2 (7 bases). Germline V CDR1 and CDR2: LNHDA, SQIVND (reference sequence). Trimming took off 1 base at V and 3 bases at J, with 14 bases between the two ends. This CDR3 is built from 16 residues. CDR3 amino acids: CASSIGEGGLTDTQYF. The CDR3 coding sequence is TGTGCCAGTAGTATAGGTGAGGGGGGGCTGACAGATACGCAGTATTTT.

The J gene is TRBJ1-4, the V gene TRBV7-9; D unresolved. The germline V gene has CDR1 SEHNR and CDR2 FQNEAQ (reference sequence). V was trimmed by 5 bases and J by 1 base, leaving 11 bases between them. The CDR3 spans 15 residues. The CDR3 here is CASSPFGGTNEKLFF. The CDR3 DNA follows: TGTGCCAGCAGCCCTTTCGGAGGAACTAATGAAAAACTGTTTTTT.